This T cell receptor (beta chain) was profiled in a study of blood T cell repertoires in COVID-19. Generated by immunoSEQ multiplex PCR, the TCRdb table keeps only in-frame clones and is missing some. The table records around 310,000 clones, 90% of them present only once. V was trimmed by 5 bases and J by 6 bases, leaving 13 bases between them. Germline V gives CDR1 LGHDT, CDR2 YNNKEL (reference sequence). The CDR3 covers 13 residues. The sample comprised peripheral blood. This TCR came from a woman between 40 and 55 years old with COVID-19, enrolled during active disease. This chain connects TRBV3-1 (or the pseudogene TRBV3-2) to TRBJ1-1, with D possibly matching TRBD1 (5 bases). CDR3 residues: CASSEGQIAEAFF. The CDR3 DNA follows: TGTGCCAGCAGCGAAGGACAAATCGCTGAAGCTTTCTTT.